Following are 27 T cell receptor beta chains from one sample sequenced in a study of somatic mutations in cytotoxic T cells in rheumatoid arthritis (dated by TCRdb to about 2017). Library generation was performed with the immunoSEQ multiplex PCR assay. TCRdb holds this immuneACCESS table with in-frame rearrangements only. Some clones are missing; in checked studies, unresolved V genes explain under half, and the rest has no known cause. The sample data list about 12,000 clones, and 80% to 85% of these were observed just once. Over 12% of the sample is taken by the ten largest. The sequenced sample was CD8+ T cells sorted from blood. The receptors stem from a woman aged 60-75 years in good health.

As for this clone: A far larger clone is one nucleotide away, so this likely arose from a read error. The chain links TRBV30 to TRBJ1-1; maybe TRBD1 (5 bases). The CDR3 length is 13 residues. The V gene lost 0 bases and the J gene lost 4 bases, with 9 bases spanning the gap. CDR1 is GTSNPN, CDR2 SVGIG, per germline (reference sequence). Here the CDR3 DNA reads TGTGCCTGGAGTGTAGACAGATCCACTGAAGCTTTCTTT. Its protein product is CAWSVDRSTEAFF.

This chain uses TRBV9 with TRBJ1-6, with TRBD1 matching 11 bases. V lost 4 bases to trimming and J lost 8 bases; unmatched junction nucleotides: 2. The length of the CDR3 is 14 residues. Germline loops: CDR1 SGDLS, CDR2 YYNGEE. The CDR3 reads CASSPGQGDSPLHF. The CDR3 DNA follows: TGTGCCAGCAGCCCGGGACAGGGGGATTCACCCCTCCACTTT.

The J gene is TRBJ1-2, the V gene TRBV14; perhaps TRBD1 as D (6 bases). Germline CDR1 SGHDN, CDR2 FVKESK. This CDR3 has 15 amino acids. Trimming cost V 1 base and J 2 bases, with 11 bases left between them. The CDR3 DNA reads TGTGCCAGCAGCCAAGGCACGGACAGCAACTATGGCTACACCTTC. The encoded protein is CASSQGTDSNYGYTF.

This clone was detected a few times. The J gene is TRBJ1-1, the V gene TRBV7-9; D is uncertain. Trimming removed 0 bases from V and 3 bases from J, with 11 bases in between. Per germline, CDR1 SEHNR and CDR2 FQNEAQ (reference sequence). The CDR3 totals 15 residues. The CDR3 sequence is CASSLAFETYTEAFF. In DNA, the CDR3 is TGTGCCAGCAGCTTAGCTTTTGAAACTTACACTGAAGCTTTCTTT. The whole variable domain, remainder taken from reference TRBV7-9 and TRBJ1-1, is DTGVSQNPRHKITKRGQNVTFRCDPISEHNRLYWYRQTLGQGPEFLTYFQNEAQLEKSRLLSDRFSAERPKGSFSTLEIQRTEQGDSAMYLCASSLAFETYTEAFFGQGTRLTVV.

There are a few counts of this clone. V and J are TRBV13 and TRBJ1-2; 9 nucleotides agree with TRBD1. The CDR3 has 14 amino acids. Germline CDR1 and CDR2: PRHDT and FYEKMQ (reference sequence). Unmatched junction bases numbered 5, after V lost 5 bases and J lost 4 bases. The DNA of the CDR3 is TGTGCCAGCAGCCTACAGGGGGCGCCCTATGGCTACACCTTC. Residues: CASSLQGAPYGYTF.

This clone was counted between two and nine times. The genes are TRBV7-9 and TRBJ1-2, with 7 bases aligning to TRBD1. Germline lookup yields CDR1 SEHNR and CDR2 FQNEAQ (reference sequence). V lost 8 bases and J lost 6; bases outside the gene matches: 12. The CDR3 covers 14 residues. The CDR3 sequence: CASRVPTGPDGYTF. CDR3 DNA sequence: TGTGCCAGCCGAGTCCCGACAGGGCCCGATGGCTACACCTTC.

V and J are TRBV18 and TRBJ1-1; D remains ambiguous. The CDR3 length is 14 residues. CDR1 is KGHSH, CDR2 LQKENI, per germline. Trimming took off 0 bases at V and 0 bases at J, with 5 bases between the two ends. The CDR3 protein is CASSPPSMNTEAFF. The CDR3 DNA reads TGTGCCAGCTCACCACCTTCCATGAACACTGAAGCTTTCTTT.

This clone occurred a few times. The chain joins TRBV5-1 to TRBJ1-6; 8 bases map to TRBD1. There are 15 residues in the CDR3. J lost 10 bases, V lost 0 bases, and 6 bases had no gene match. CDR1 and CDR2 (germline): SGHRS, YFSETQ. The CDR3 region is CASSLGDRSDSPLHF. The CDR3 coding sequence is TGCGCCAGCAGCTTGGGGGACAGGTCGGACTCACCCCTCCACTTT.

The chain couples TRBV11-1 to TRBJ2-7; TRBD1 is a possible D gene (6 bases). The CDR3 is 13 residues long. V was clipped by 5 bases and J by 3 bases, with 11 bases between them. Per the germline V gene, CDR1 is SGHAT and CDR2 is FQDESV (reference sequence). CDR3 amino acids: CASSGGPYYEQYF. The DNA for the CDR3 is TGTGCCAGCAGCGGGGGCCCTTACTACGAGCAGTACTTC.

The CDR3 region is CASLAYNEQFF. The CDR3, as DNA: TGTGCCAGCCTAGCTTACAATGAGCAGTTCTTC. This rearrangement joins TRBV5-5 to TRBJ2-1; D might be TRBD2 (5 bases). Germline-derived CDR1 and CDR2 are SGHKS and YYEKEE (reference sequence). Deletions cut 7 bases from V and 4 bases from J, with 6 bases between. CDR3 length equals 11 residues.

CDR3 coding DNA: TGCGCCAGTCGACAGGGACTTGTGGGCTACACCTTC. It translates to CASRQGLVGYTF. This rearrangement joins TRBV5-1 to TRBJ1-2; TRBD1 matches 7 bases. CDR3 length equals 12 residues. J gave up 8 bases and V 8 bases, and 9 bases lay outside the gene matches. The germline V gene encodes CDR1 SGHRS and CDR2 YFSETQ.

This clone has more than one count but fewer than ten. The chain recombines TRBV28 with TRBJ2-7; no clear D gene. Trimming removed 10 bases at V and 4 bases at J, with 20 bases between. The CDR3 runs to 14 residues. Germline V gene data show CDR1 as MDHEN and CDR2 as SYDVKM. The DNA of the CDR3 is TGTGCCACCCCCCTGAGCCAATGGGCTTACGAGCAGTACTTC. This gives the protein CATPLSQWAYEQYF.

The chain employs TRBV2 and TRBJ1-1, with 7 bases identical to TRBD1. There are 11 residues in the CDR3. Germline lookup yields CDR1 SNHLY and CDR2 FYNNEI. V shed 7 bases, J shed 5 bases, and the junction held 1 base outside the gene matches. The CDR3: CASKGATEAFF. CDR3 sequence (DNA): TGTGCCAGCAAGGGGGCGACTGAAGCTTTCTTT.

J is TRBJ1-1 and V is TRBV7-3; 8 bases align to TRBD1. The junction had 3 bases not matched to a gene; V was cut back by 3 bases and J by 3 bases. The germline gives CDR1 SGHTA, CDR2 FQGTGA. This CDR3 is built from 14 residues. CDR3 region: CASSLGTGYTEAFF. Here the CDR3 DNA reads TGTGCCAGCAGCTTGGGGACAGGTTACACTGAAGCTTTCTTT.

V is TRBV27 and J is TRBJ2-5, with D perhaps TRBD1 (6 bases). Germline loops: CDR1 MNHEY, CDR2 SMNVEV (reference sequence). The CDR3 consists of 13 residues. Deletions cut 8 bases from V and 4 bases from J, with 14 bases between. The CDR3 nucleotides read TGTGCCAGCCGTACGAACAGGGTAGAGACCCAGTACTTC. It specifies CASRTNRVETQYF.

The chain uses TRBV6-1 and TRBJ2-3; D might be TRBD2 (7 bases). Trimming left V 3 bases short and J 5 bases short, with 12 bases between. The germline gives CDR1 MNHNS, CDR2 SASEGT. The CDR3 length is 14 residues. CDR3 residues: CASSEGGRRDTQYF. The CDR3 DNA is TGTGCCAGCAGTGAGGGGGGGCGCAGAGATACGCAGTATTTT.

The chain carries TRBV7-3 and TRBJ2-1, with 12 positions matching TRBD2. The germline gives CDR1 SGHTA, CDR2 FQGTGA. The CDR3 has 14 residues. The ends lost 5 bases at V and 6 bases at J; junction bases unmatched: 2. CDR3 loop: CASSPSGGANEQFF. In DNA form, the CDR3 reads TGTGCCAGCAGCCCTAGCGGGGGGGCCAATGAGCAGTTCTTC.

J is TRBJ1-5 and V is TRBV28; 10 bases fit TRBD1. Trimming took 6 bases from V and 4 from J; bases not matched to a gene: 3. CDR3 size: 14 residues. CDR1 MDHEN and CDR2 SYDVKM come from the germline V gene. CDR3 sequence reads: CASSKGQGNQPQHF. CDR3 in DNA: TGTGCCAGCAGCAAGGGACAGGGGAATCAGCCCCAGCATTTT.

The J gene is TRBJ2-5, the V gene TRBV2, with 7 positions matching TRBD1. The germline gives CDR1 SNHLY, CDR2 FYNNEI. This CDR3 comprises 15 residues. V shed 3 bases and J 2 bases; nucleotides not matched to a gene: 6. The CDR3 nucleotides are TGTGCCAGCAGTGAGCGCGGACAGGCTCAAGAGACCCAGTACTTC. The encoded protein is CASSERGQAQETQYF.

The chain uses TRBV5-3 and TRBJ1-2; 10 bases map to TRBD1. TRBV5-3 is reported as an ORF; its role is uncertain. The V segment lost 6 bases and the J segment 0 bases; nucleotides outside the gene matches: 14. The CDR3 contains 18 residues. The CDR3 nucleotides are TGTGCCAGAATCACTAAACGGGACAGGGGCCCAGCTAACTATGGCTACACCTTC. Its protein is CARITKRDRGPANYGYTF.

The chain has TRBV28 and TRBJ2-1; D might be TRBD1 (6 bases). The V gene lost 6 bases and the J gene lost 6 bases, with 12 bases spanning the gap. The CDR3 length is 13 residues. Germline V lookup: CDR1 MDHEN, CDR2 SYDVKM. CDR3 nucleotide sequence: TGTGCCAGCAGCCTACGGACAGTCAATGAGCAGTTCTTC. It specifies CASSLRTVNEQFF.

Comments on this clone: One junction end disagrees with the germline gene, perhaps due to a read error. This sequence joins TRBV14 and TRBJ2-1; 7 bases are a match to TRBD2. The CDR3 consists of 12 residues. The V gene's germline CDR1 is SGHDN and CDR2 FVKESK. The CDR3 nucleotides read TGTGCCAGCAGCCCCGGGACTAAGAGTTCGATCTTC. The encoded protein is CASSPGTKSSIF.

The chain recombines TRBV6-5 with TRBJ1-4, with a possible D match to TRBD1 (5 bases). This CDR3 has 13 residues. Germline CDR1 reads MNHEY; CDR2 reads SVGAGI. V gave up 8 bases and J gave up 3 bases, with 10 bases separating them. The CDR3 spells CASAGTSNEKLFF. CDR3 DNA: TGTGCCAGCGCCGGGACTTCTAATGAAAAACTGTTTTTT.

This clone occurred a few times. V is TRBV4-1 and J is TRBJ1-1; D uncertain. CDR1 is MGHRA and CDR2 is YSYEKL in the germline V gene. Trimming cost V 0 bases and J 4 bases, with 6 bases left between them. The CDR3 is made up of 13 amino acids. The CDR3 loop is CASSQDAGTEAFF. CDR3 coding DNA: TGCGCCAGCAGCCAAGATGCCGGCACTGAAGCTTTCTTT.

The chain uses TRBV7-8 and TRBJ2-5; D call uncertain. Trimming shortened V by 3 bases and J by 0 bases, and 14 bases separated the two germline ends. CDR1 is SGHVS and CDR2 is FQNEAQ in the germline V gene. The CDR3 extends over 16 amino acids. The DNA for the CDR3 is TGTGCCAGCAGCTTGTACGTCGGGTTCGACCAAGAGACCCAGTACTTC. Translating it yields CASSLYVGFDQETQYF.

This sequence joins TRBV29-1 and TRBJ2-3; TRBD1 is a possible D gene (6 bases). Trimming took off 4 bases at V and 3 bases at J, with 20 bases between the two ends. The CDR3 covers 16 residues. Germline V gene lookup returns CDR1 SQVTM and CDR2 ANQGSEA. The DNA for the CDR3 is TGCAGCGTTGGGCCAGGGGACGACATGGGTACAGATACGCAGTATTTT. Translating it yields CSVGPGDDMGTDTQYF.

CDR3 bases: TGTGCCAGCAGCTGGTCTAAAAACACTGAAGCTTTCTTT. This encodes CASSWSKNTEAFF. This rearrangement joins TRBV11-1 to TRBJ1-1; no clear D. Trimming removed 4 bases from V and 2 bases from J, with 8 bases in between. The CDR3 sequence is 13 residues long. Germline CDR1 SGHAT, CDR2 FQDESV (reference sequence). Full variable domain (missing parts from reference TRBV11-1 and TRBJ1-1): EAEVAQSPRYKITEKSQAVAFWCDPISGHATLYWYRQILGQGPELLVQFQDESVVDDSQLPKDRFSAERLKGVDSTLKIQPAELGDSAMYLCASSWSKNTEAFFGQGTRLTVV.